This T cell receptor (beta chain) was profiled in a study of T cells in Graves' hyperthyroidism and ophthalmopathy. Lactation, pregnancy, other autoimmune disease or uncontrolled infection excluded patients. In germline, CDR1 is ENHRY, CDR2 SYGVKD. The V gene lost 3 bases and the J gene lost 4 bases, with 9 bases spanning the gap. The CDR3 has 13 amino acids. Amplified TCR beta CDR3 regions came from RNA transcripts. Using the HTBI primer set, a first-round RT-PCR was run on the TCR CDR3. TCRdb reprocessed the multiplex PCR reads with MiXCR, giving one entry per CDR3 protein. Of about 500,000 distinct CDR3 sequences listed, 16% are singletons.

The TCR sequence derives from a young woman with Graves' hyperthyroidism. The chain is built from TRBV10-3 and TRBJ2-5; D call uncertain. The sequencing input was blood. DNA of the CDR3: TGTGCCATCAGTGATTCCGGAGCAGAGACCCAGTACTTC. Its translation: CAISDSGAETQYF.